This TCR beta chain was recovered during a study of blood T cell repertoires in COVID-19. Study at large: The analysed material was cDNA or gDNA that came from T cells, B-cell-depleted T cells, or PBMCs.

Produced via immunoSEQ multiplex PCR; TCRdb's table is partial and in-frame only. The repertoire holds roughly 150,000 clones, with around 89% as singletons. CDR3 length: 15 residues. V was shortened by 3 bases and J by 1 base, with 10 bases between the two germline ends. The germline V gene encodes CDR1 LNHDA and CDR2 SQIVND (reference sequence). This sequence originates from a woman aged 55-69 years with active COVID-19. This chain connects TRBV19 to TRBJ1-5; D unclear. Sequencing was performed on peripheral blood. The DNA of the CDR3 is TGTGCCAGTAGTATTCTCCCGACAAGCAATCAGCCCCAGCATTTT. Residues: CASSILPTSNQPQHF.